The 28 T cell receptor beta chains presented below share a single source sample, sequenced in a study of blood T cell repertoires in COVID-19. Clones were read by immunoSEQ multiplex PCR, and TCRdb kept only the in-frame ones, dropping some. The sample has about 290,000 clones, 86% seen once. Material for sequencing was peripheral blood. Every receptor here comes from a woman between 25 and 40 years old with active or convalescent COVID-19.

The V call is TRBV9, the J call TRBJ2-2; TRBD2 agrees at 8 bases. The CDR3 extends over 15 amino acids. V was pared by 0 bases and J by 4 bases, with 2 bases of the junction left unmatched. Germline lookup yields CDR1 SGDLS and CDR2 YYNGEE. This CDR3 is CASSVGLASTGELFF. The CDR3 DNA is TGTGCCAGCAGCGTAGGACTAGCGAGCACCGGGGAGCTGTTTTTT.

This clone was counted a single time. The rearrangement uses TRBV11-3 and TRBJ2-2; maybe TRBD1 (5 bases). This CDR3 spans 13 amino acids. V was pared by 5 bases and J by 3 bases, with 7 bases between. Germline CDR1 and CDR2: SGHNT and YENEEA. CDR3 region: CASSSRDTGELFF. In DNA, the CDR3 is TGTGCCAGCAGCAGCAGGGACACCGGGGAGCTGTTTTTT.

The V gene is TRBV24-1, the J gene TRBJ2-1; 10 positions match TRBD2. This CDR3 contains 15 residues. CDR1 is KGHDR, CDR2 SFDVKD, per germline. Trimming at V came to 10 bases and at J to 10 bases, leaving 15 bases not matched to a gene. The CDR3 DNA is TGTGCCACAGGTAGATGGACTAGCGGAGGTACGGAGCAGTTCTTC. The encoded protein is CATGRWTSGGTEQFF.

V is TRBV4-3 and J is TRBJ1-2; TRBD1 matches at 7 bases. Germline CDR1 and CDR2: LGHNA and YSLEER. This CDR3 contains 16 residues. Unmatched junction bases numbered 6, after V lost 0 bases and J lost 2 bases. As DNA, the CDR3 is TGCGCCAGCAGCCAAGATCAGCCAGGGGGGAACTATGGCTACACCTTC. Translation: CASSQDQPGGNYGYTF.

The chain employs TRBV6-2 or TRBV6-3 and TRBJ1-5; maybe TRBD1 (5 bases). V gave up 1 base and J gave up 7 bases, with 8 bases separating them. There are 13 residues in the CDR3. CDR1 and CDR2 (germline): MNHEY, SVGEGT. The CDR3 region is CASSYWGGQPQHF. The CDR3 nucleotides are TGTGCCAGCAGTTACTGGGGGGGGCAGCCCCAGCATTTT.

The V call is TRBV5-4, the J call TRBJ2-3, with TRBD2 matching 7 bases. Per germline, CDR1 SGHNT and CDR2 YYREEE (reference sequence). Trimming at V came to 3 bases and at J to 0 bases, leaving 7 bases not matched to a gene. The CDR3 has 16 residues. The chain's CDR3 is CASSSGGEPSTDTQYF. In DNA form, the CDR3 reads TGTGCCAGCAGCTCGGGGGGTGAGCCCAGCACAGATACGCAGTATTTT.

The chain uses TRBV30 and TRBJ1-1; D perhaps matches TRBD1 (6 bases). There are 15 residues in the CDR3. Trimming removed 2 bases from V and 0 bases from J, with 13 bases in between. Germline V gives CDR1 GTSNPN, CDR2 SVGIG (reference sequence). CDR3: CAWSPPGAMNTEAFF. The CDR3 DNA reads TGTGCCTGGAGTCCCCCAGGGGCCATGAACACTGAAGCTTTCTTT.

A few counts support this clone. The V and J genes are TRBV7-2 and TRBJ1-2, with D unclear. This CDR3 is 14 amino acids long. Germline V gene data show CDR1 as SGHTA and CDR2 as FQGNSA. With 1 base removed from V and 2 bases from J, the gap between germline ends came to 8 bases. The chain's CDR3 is CASSLGGNNYGYTF. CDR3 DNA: TGTGCCAGCAGCTTAGGAGGAAACAACTATGGCTACACCTTC.

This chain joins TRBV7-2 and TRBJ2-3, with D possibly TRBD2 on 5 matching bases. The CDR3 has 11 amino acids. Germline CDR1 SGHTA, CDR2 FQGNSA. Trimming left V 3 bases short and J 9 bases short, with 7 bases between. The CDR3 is CASSFGRTQYF. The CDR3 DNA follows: TGTGCCAGCAGCTTTGGGAGAACGCAGTATTTT.

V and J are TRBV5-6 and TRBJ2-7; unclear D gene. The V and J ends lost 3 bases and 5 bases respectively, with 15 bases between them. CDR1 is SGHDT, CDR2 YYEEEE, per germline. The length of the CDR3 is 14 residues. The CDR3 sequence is CASSSAPRINEQYF. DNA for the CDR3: TGTGCCAGCAGCTCCGCCCCGAGGATCAACGAGCAGTACTTC.

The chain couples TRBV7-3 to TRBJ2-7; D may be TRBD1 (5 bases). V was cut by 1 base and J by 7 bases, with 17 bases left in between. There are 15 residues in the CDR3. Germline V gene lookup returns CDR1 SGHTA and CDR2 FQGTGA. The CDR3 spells CASSLSVRTIGEQYF. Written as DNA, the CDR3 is TGTGCCAGCAGCTTAAGCGTCCGGACAATAGGGGAGCAGTACTTC. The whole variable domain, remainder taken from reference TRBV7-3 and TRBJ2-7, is GAGVSQTPSNKVTEKGKYVELRCDPISGHTALYWYRQSLGQGPEFLIYFQGTGAADDSGLPNDRFFAVRPEGSVSTLKIQRTERGDSAVYLCASSLSVRTIGEQYFGPGTRLTVT.

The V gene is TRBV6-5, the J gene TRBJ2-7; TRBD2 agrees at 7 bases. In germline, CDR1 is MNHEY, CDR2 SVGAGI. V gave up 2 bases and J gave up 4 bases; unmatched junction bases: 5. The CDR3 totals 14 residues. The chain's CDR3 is CASSYARAGYEQYF. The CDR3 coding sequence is TGTGCCAGCAGTTACGCGAGAGCGGGGTACGAGCAGTACTTC.

The CDR3 protein is CASSPRTEGGYTF. In DNA, the CDR3 is TGTGCCAGCAGTCCGAGGACAGAAGGTGGCTACACCTTC. The genes are TRBV27 and TRBJ1-2; D might be TRBD1 (6 bases). Trimming cost V 5 bases and J 7 bases, with 14 bases left between them. Germline V gene data show CDR1 as MNHEY and CDR2 as SMNVEV (reference sequence). The CDR3 runs 13 residues.

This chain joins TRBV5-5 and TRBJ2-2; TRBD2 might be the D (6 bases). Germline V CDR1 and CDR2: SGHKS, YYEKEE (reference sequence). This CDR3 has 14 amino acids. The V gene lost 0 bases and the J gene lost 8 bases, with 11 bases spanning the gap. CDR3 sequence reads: CASSLEEGLGELFF. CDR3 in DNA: TGTGCCAGCAGCTTGGAGGAGGGGTTAGGGGAGCTGTTTTTT.

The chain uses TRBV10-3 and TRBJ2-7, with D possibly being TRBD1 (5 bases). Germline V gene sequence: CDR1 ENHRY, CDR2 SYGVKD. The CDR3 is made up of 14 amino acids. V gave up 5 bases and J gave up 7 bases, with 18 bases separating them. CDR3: CAISQVPEAGEQYF. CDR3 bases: TGTGCCATCAGTCAAGTACCCGAGGCAGGGGAGCAGTACTTC.

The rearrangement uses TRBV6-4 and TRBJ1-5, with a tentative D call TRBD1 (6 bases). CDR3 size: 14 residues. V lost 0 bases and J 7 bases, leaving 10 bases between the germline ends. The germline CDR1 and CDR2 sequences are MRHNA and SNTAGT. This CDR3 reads CASSDSGRGQPQHF. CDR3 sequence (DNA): TGTGCCAGCAGTGACTCAGGTAGGGGGCAGCCCCAGCATTTT.

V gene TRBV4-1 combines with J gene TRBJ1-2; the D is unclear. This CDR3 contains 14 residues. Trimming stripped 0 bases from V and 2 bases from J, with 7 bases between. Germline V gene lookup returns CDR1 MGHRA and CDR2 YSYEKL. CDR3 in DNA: TGCGCCAGCAGCCAAGATGAGGGAAACTATGGCTACACCTTC. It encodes CASSQDEGNYGYTF.

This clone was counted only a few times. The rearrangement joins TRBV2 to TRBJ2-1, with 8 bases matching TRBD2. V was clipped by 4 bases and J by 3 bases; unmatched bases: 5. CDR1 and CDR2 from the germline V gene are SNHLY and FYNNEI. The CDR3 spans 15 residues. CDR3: CASSVGRGDYNEQFF. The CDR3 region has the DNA TGTGCCAGCAGTGTTGGGCGGGGGGACTACAATGAGCAGTTCTTC.

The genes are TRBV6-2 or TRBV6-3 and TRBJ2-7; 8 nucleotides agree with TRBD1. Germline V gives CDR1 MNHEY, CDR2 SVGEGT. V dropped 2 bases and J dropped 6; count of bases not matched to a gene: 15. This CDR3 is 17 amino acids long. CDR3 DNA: TGTGCCAGCAGTTACCGGGACAGGCCTTCCTCAGGTGGCGAGCAGTACTTC. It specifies CASSYRDRPSSGGEQYF.

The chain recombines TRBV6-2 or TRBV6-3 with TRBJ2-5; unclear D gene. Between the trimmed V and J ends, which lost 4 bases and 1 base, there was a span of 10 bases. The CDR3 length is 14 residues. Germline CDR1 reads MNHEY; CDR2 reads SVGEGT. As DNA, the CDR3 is TGTGCCAGCAGTTCCTCCGGTGCCCAAGAGACCCAGTACTTC. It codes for CASSSSGAQETQYF.

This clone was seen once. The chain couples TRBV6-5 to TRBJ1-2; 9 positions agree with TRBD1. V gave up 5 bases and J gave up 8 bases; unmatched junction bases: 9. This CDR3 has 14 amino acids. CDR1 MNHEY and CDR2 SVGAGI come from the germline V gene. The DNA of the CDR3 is TGTGCCAGCAGTAGAGGCGGGACAGGGAAGGGCTACACCTTC. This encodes CASSRGGTGKGYTF.

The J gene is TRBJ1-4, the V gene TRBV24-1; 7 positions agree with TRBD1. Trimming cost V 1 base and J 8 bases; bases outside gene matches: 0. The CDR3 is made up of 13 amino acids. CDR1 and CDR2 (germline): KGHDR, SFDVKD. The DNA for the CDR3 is TGTGCCACCAGTGATTTCAGGGGGGAAAAACTGTTTTTT. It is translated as CATSDFRGEKLFF.

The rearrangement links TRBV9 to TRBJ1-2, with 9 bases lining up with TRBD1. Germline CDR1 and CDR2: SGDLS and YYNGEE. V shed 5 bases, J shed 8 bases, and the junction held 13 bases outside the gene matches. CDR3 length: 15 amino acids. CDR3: CASSTGTGLRGGYTF. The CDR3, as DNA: TGTGCCAGCAGTACCGGGACAGGGCTCAGGGGAGGCTACACCTTC.

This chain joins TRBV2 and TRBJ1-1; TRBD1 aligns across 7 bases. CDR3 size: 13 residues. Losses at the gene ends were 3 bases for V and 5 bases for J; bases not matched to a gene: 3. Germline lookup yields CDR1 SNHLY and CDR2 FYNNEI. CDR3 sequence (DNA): TGTGCCAGCAGTGAGGAACAGGGGACTGAAGCTTTCTTT. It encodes CASSEEQGTEAFF.

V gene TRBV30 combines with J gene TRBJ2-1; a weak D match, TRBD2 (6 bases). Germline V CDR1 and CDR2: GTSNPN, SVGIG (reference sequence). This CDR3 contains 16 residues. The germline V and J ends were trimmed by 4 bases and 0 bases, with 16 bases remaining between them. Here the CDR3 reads CAWTLGGGSSYNEQFF. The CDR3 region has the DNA TGTGCCTGGACCCTCGGAGGAGGGAGCTCCTACAATGAGCAGTTCTTC.

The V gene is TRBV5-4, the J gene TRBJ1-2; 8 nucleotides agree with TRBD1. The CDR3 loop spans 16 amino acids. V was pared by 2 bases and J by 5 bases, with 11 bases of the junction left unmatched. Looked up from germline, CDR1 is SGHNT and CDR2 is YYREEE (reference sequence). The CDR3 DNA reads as TGTGCCAGCAGCTTCCGTTTACTGCAGGGGGCGTATGGCTACACCTTC. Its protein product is CASSFRLLQGAYGYTF. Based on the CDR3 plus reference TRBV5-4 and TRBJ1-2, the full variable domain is ETGVTQSPTHLIKTRGQQVTLRCSSQSGHNTVSWYQQALGQGPQFIFQYYREEENGRGNFPPRFSGLQFPNYSSELNVNALELDDSALYLCASSFRLLQGAYGYTFGSGTRLTVV.

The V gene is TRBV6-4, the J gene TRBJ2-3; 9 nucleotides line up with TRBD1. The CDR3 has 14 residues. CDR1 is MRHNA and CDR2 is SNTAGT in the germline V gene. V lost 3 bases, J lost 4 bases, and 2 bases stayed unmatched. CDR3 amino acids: CASSEGTGPDTQYF. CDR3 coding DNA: TGTGCCAGCAGTGAGGGGACAGGGCCAGATACGCAGTATTTT.

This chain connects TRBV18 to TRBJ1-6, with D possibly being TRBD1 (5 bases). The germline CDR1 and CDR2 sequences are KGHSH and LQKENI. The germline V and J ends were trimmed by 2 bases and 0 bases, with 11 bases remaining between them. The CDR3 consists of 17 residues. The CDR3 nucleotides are TGTGCCAGCTCACCAAAACAGGACAACTCCTATAATTCACCCCTCCACTTT. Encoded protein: CASSPKQDNSYNSPLHF.